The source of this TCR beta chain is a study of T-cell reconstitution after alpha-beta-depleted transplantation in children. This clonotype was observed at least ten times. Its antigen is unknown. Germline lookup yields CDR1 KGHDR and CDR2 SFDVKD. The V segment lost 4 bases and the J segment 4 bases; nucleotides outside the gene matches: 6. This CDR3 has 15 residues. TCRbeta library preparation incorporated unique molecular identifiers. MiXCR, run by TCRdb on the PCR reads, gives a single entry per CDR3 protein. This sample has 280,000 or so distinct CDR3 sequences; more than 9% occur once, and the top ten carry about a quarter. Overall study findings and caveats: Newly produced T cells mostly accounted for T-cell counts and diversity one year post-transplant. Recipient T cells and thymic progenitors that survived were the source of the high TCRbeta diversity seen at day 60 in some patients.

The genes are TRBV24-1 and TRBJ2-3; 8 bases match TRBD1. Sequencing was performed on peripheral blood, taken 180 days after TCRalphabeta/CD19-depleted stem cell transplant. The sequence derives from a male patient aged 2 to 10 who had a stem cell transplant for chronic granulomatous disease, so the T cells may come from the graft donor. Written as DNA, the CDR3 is TGTGCCACCAGTGAAACAGGGGGGTTTGCAGATACGCAGTATTTT. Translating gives CATSETGGFADTQYF.